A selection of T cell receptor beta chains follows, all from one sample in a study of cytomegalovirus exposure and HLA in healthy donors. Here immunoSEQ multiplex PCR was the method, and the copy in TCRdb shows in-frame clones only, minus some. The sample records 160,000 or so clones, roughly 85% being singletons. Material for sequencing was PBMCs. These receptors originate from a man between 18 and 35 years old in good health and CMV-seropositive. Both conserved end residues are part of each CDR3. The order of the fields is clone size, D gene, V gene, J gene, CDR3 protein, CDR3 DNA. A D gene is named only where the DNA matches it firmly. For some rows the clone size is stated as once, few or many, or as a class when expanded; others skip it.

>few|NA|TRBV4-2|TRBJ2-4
CASSQEEVSNIQYF
TGTGCCAGCAGCCAAGAGGAGGTCTCTAACATTCAGTACTTC
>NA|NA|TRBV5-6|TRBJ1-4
CASSLELGQGRNEKLFF
TGTGCCAGCAGCTTGGAGCTAGGCCAGGGTCGAAATGAAAAACTGTTTTTT
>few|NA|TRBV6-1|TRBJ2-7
CASSGLSGDGKYEQYF
TGTGCCAGCAGTGGGTTGTCGGGGGACGGAAAATACGAGCAGTACTTC
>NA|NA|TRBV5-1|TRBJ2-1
CASRRLGSSYNEQFF
TGCGCCAGCAGACGACTGGGGAGCTCCTACAATGAGCAGTTCTTC
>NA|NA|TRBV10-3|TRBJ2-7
CAISDGGAGQYF
TGTGCCATCAGTGATGGGGGGGCCGGGCAGTACTTC
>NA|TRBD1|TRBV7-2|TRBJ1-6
CASSQDRAGSPLHF
TGTGCCAGCAGCCAGGACAGGGCGGGATCACCCCTCCACTTT
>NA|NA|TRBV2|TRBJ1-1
CASSESGRLNTEAFF
TGTGCCAGCAGTGAGTCAGGCAGGTTGAACACTGAAGCTTTCTTT
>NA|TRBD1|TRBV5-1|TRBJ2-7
CASSLYRGNRGEQYF
TGCGCCAGCAGCTTATACAGGGGAAACAGGGGCGAGCAGTACTTC
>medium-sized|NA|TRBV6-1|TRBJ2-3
CASSEAVGGPDTQYF
TGTGCCAGCAGTGAAGCAGTGGGGGGGCCAGATACGCAGTATTTT
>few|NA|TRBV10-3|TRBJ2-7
CAISLDGTPRGSLNF
TGTGCCATCAGCCTCGACGGGACTCCCAGGGGGTCCCTGAACTTC